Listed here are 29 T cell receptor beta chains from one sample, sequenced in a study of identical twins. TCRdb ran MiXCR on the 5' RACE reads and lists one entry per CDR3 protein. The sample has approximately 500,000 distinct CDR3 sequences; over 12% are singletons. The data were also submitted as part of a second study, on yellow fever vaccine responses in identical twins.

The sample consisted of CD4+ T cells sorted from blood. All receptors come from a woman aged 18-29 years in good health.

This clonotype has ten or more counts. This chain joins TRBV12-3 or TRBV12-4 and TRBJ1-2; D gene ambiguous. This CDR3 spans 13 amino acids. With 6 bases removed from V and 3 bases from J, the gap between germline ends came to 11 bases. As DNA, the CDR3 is TGTGCCAGCAGAAAGGACGGGGACTATGGCTACACCTTC. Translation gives CASRKDGDYGYTF.

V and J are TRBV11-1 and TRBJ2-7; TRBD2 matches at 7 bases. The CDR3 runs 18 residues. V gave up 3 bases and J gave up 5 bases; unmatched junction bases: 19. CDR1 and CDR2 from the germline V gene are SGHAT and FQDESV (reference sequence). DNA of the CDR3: TGTGCCAGCAGCTTTTTTGACTCCGGCGGGAGTATGGGGAACGAGCAGTACTTC. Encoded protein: CASSFFDSGGSMGNEQYF.

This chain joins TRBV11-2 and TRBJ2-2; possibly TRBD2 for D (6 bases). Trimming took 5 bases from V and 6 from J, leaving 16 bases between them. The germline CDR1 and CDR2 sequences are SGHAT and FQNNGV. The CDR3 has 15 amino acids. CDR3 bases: TGTGCCAGCAGCCCGGGGGACCGTTCGGCCGGGGAGCTGTTTTTT. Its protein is CASSPGDRSAGELFF.

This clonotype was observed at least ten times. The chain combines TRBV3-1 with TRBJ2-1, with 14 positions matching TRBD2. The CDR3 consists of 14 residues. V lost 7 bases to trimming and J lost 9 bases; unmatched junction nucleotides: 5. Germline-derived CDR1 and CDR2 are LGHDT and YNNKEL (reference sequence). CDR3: CASTGTSGSVEQFF. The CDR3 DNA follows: TGTGCCAGCACCGGGACTAGCGGGAGTGTTGAGCAGTTCTTC.

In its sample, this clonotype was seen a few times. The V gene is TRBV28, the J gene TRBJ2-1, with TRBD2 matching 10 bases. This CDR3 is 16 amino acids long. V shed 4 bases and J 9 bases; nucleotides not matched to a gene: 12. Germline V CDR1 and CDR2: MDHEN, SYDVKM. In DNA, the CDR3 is TGTGCCAGCAGTTCCCCGGGACTAGCGTTATTGGGTGAGCAGTTCTTC. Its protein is CASSSPGLALLGEQFF.

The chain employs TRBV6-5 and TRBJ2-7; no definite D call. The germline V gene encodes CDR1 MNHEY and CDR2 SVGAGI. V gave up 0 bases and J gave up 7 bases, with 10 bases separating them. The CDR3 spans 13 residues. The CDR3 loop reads CASSYSKGLEQYF. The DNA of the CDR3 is TGTGCCAGCAGTTACTCGAAAGGGTTGGAGCAGTACTTC.

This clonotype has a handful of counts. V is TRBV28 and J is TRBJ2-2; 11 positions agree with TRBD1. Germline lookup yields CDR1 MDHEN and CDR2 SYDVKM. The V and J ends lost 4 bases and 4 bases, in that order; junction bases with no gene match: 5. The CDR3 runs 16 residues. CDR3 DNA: TGTGCCAGCAGTTCGTCCGGGACAGGGGGCACCGGGGAGCTGTTTTTT. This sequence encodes CASSSSGTGGTGELFF. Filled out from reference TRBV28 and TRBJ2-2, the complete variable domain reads DVKVTQSSRYLVKRTGEKVFLECVQDMDHENMFWYRQDPGLGLRLIYFSYDVKMKEKGDIPEGYSVSREKKERFSLILESASTNQTSMYLCASSSSGTGGTGELFFGEGSRLTVL.

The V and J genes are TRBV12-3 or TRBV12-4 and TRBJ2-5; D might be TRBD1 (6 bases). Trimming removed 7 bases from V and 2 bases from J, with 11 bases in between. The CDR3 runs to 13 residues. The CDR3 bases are TGTGCCAGCACCCTGACAGGTCAAGAGACCCAGTACTTC. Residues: CASTLTGQETQYF.

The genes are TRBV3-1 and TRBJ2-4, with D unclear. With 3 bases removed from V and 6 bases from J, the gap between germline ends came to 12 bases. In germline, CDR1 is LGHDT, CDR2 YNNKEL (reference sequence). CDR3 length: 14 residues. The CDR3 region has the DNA TGTGCCAGCAGCCACGAAGGCGAGGTAAACATTCAGTACTTC. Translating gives CASSHEGEVNIQYF.

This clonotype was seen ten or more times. The CDR3 sequence: CASSLGLREFSYNEQFF. CDR3 nucleotides: TGTGCCAGCAGCTTGGGCTTGCGGGAGTTCTCCTACAATGAGCAGTTCTTC. This chain uses TRBV5-5 with TRBJ2-1; TRBD2 matches at 7 bases. The V segment lost 0 bases and the J segment 0 bases; nucleotides outside the gene matches: 6. Germline V gene data show CDR1 as SGHKS and CDR2 as YYEKEE (reference sequence). There are 17 residues in the CDR3.

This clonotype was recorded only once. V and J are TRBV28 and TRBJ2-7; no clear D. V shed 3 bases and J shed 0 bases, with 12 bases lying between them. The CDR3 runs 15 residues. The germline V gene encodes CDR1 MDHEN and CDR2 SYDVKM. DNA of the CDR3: TGTGCCAGCAGTTTTAAGTCCGGCAGCTCCTACGAGCAGTACGTC. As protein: CASSFKSGSSYEQYV.

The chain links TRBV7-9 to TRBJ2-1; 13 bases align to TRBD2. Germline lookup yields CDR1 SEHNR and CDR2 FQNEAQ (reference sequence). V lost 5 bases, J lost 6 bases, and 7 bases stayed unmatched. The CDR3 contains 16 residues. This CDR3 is CASSQTSGGVVNEQFF. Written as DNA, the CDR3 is TGTGCCAGCAGCCAAACTAGCGGGGGGGTTGTCAATGAGCAGTTCTTC.

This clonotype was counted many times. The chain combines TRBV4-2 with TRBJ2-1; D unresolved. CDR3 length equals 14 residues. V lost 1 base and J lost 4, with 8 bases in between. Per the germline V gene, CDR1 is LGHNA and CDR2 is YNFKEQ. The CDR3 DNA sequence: TGTGCCAGCAGCCAAGTAGATGGGTACAATGAGCAGTTCTTC. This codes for CASSQVDGYNEQFF.

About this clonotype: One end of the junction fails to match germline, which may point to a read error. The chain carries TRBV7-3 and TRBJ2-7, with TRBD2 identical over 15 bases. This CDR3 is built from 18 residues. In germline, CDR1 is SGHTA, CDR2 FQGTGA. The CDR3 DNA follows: TGTGCCTGCAGCCCCAGGGGACTAGCGGGAGGATCCACCTACGAGCAGTACTTC. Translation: CACSPRGLAGGSTYEQYF.

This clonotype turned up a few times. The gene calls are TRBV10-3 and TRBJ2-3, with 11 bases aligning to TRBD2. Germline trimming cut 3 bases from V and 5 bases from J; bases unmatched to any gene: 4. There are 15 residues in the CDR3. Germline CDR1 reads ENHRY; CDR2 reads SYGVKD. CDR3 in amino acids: CAISDTSGSVDTQYF. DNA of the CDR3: TGTGCCATCAGTGACACTAGCGGGAGTGTAGATACGCAGTATTTT.

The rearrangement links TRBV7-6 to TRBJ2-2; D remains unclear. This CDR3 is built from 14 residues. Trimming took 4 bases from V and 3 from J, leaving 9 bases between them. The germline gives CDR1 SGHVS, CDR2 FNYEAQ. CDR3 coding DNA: TGTGCCAGCAGCTCGAATGGGTACACCGGGGAGCTGTTTTTT. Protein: CASSSNGYTGELFF.

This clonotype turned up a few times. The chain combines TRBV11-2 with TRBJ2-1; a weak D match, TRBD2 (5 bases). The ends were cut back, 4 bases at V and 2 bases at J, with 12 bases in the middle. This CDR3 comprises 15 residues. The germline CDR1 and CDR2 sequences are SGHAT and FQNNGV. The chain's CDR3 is CASSSSLEPYNEQFF. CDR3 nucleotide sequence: TGTGCCAGCAGCTCCTCACTAGAGCCCTACAATGAGCAGTTCTTC.

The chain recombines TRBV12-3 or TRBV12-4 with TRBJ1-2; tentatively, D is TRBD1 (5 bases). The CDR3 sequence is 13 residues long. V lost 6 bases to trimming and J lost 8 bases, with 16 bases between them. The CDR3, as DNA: TGTGCCAGCAGCCCCCGCGGGTGGGACGGCTACACCTTC. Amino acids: CASSPRGWDGYTF.

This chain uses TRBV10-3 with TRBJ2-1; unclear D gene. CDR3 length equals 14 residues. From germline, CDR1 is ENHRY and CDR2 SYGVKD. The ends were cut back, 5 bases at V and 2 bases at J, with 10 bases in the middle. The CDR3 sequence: CAISREQTYNEQFF. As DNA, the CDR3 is TGTGCCATCAGTAGGGAACAGACCTACAATGAGCAGTTCTTC.

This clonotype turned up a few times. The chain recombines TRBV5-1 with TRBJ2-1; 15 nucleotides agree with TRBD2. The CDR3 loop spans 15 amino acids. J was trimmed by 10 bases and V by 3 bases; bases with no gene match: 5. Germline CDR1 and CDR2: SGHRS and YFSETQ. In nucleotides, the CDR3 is TGCGCCAGCAGCTGGGGACTAGCGGGAGGAGGGGAGCAGTTCTTC. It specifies CASSWGLAGGGEQFF.

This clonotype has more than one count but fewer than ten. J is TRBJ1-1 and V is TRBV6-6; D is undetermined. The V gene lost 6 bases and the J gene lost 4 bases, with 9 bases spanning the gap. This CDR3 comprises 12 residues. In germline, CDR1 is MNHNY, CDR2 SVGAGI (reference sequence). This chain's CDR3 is CASRFSGTEAFF. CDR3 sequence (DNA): TGTGCCAGCAGATTCTCGGGCACTGAAGCTTTCTTT.

The DNA of the CDR3 is TGCAGTGCTAGACAGGGGGCGGTCACTGAAGCTTTCTTT. Translated: CSARQGAVTEAFF. V usage is TRBV20-1 and J usage is TRBJ1-1, with TRBD1 identical over 8 bases. This CDR3 is built from 13 residues. Germline V gives CDR1 DFQATT, CDR2 SNEGSKA (reference sequence). With 2 bases clipped from V and 4 bases from J, the junction kept 3 bases outside the gene matches.

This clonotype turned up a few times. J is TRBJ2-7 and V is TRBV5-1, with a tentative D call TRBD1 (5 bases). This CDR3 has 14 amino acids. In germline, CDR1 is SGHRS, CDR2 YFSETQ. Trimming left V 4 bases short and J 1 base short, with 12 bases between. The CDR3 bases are TGCGCCAGCAGCCAGGACACCTATTCCTACGAGCAGTACGTC. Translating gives CASSQDTYSYEQYV.

The DNA of the CDR3 is TGTGCCAGCAGCGTAGGGGGAGCCGGGGAGCTGTTTTTT. This sequence encodes CASSVGGAGELFF. The V call is TRBV9, the J call TRBJ2-2; a possible D gene is TRBD2 (5 bases). V was shortened by 0 bases and J by 6 bases, with 6 bases between the two germline ends. The CDR3 contains 13 residues. Germline V gives CDR1 SGDLS, CDR2 YYNGEE.

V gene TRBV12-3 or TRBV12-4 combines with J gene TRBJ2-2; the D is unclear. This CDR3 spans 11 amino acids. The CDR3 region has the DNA TGTGCTGGCCGCCTGGGCGGGGAGCTGTTTTTT. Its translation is CAGRLGGELFF.

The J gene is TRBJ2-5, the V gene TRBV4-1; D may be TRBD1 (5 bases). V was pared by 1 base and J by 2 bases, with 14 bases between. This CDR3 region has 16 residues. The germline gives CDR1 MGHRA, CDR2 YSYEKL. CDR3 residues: CASSQVVRVGQETQYF. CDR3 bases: TGCGCCAGCAGCCAAGTCGTCAGGGTCGGGCAAGAGACCCAGTACTTC.

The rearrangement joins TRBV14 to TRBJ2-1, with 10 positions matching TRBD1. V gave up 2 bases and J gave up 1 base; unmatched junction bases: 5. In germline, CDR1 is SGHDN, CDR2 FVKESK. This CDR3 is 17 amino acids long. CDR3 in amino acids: CASSQRQGAISYNEQFF. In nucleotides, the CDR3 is TGTGCCAGCAGCCAACGACAGGGGGCTATTTCCTACAATGAGCAGTTCTTC.

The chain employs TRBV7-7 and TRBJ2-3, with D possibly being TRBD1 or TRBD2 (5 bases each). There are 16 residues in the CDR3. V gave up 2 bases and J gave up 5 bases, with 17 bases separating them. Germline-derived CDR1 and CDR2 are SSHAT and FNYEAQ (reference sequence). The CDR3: CASSLPPRELGDTQYF. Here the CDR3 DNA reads TGTGCCAGCAGCTTACCCCCCAGGGAGCTCGGAGATACGCAGTATTTT.

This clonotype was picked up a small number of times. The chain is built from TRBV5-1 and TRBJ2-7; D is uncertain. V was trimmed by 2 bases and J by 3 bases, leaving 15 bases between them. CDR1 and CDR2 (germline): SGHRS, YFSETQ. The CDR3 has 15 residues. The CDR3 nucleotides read TGCGCCAGCAGCTTACCCCGGGCCACCCTCTACGAGCAGTACTTC. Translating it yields CASSLPRATLYEQYF.